Given below is one T cell receptor beta chain in context. The target antigen is unknown. Use of 60 Vbeta and 13 Jbeta primers characterized the PCR. Assay: immunoSEQ multiplex PCR; the TCRdb copy retains only in-frame clones and omits some. This sample yields about 120,000 clones, of which around four fifths are seen a single time; more than 1.5% belongs to the top ten. The data were taken from a study of cytomegalovirus exposure and HLA in healthy donors. Study at large: Tens of millions of unique TCRs from HLA-typed donors made up an early data release.

Though probably carrying unrecorded immune exposures, donors were nominally healthy at sampling. The J segment lost 9 bases and the V segment lost 7 bases, leaving 9 bases of the junction unmatched. The germline V gene encodes CDR1 MNHNY and CDR2 SVGAGI (reference sequence). This CDR3 has 14 amino acids. Findings and limits, study-wide: In a later analysis, CMV-associated beta chains were mostly HLA-associated, it appeared.

The chain links TRBV6-6 to TRBJ1-6; 7 positions match TRBD1. Sequenced: PBMCs. The sequence was obtained from a man aged 40-50 years in good health and CMV-seronegative. CDR3 region: CASTNDRVGSPLHF. CDR3 in DNA: TGTGCCAGCACCAACGACAGGGTCGGTTCACCCCTCCACTTT.